Shown below are 4 T cell receptor beta chains from a single sample sequenced in a study of PD-L1 blockade in urothelial cancer. Repertoires were generated with immunoSEQ multiplex PCR, while TCRdb's copy carries only in-frame clones and drops some. The sample lists about 84,000 clones, over 80% occurring once. Specimen: PBMCs, collected around atezolizumab (anti-PD-L1) treatment. The receptors here all came from a man in his sixties or seventies with urothelial cancer.

The chain is built from TRBV19 and TRBJ2-1; perhaps TRBD1 as D (5 bases). Trimming left V 5 bases short and J 5 bases short, with 7 bases between. Per germline, CDR1 LNHDA and CDR2 SQIVND (reference sequence). CDR3 length: 12 residues. CDR3 protein: CASSQGHNEQFF. DNA for the CDR3: TGTGCCAGTAGTCAGGGCCACAATGAGCAGTTCTTC.

This sequence joins TRBV18 and TRBJ2-7, with D unclear. Germline V gives CDR1 KGHSH, CDR2 LQKENI. This CDR3 contains 15 residues. The ends were cut back, 2 bases at V and 0 bases at J, with 11 bases in the middle. The CDR3 DNA reads as TGTGCCAGCTCACCAGTCGGCGGAAGCTCCTACGAGCAGTACTTC. This sequence encodes CASSPVGGSSYEQYF.

The chain combines TRBV28 with TRBJ1-2, with no clear D. Germline CDR1 reads MDHEN; CDR2 reads SYDVKM. Trimming shortened V by 4 bases and J by 3 bases, and 24 bases separated the two germline ends. This CDR3 has 18 amino acids. The DNA of the CDR3 is TGTGCCAGCAGTTCTAACGGGTCCCCGGGGAGAGGGTACTATGGCTACACCTTC. It specifies CASSSNGSPGRGYYGYTF.

A remark on this clone: Additional DNA sequences in this sample encode the identical CDR3. The chain combines TRBV19 with TRBJ1-3, with no clear D. Trimming cost V 0 bases and J 0 bases, with 6 bases left between them. The CDR3 has 15 amino acids. CDR1 LNHDA and CDR2 SQIVND come from the germline V gene (reference sequence). The CDR3 loop is CASSIDPSSGNTIYF. The DNA of the CDR3 is TGTGCCAGTAGTATAGATCCGAGCTCTGGAAACACCATATATTTT.